The 7 T cell receptor beta chains below come from one sample, sequenced in a study of spatial heterogeneity in lung cancer. In TCRdb, the 5' RACE reads were re-called with MiXCR into one record per CDR3 protein. The data show about 75,000 distinct CDR3 sequences, about an eighth seen once. The time point denotes: sample taken at primary tumor resection. Sequencing of whole RNA from tumor, nontumor lung or frozen PBMC involved no sorting. Sequencing was performed on PBMCs, taken at surgery. These receptors all come from a male donor with early-stage non-small cell lung cancer.

There are a few counts of this clonotype. This chain connects TRBV14 to TRBJ2-7, with a tentative D call TRBD2 (5 bases). V was clipped by 0 bases and J by 5 bases, with 11 bases between them. The CDR3 totals 14 residues. Germline V gene lookup returns CDR1 SGHDN and CDR2 FVKESK. CDR3 amino acids: CASSQENYGNEQYF. CDR3 DNA: TGTGCCAGCAGCCAAGAAAATTACGGGAACGAGCAGTACTTC.

This chain connects TRBV7-9 to TRBJ1-1, with unresolved D. This CDR3 has 13 amino acids. V was clipped by 5 bases and J by 1 base, with 8 bases between them. Germline V CDR1 and CDR2: SEHNR, FQNEAQ (reference sequence). For the CDR3, the DNA is TGTGCCAGCAGCCTTGACACGAACACTGAAGCTTTCTTT. Translation: CASSLDTNTEAFF.

The rearrangement joins TRBV6-5 to TRBJ2-2, with no clear D. Deletions cut 2 bases from V and 5 bases from J, with 12 bases between. The CDR3 spans 15 residues. Germline V gene sequence: CDR1 MNHEY, CDR2 SVGAGI. CDR3 residues: CASSYRSTFTGELFF. CDR3 nucleotides: TGTGCCAGCAGTTACCGTTCTACCTTTACCGGGGAGCTGTTTTTT.

This clonotype has just a few counts. The chain combines TRBV7-8 with TRBJ1-5, with 8 bases identical to TRBD1. Germline-derived CDR1 and CDR2 are SGHVS and FQNEAQ. This CDR3 contains 16 residues. Trimming removed 5 bases from V and 2 bases from J; junction bases left unmatched: 8. This CDR3 is CASSLRSDRGNQPQHF. The CDR3, as DNA: TGTGCCAGCAGCCTGCGCTCGGACAGGGGCAATCAGCCCCAGCATTTT.

The V call is TRBV11-2, the J call TRBJ2-1, with D maybe TRBD1 (5 bases). The CDR3 length is 13 residues. Trimming cost V 6 bases and J 3 bases, with 9 bases left between them. Germline loops: CDR1 SGHAT, CDR2 FQNNGV. In DNA, the CDR3 is TGTGCCAGCAGTCGGACATTCTACAATGAGCAGTTCTTC. The encoded protein is CASSRTFYNEQFF. The full variable domain, in which reference TRBV11-2 and TRBJ2-1 provide the parts outside the CDR3, is EAGVAQSPRYKIIEKRQSVAFWCNPISGHATLYWYQQILGQGPKLLIQFQNNGVVDDSQLPKDRFSAERLKGVDSTLKIQPAKLEDSAVYLCASSRTFYNEQFFGPGTRLTVL.

This clonotype was seen a handful of times. V gene TRBV2 combines with J gene TRBJ2-2; no reliable D call. V was pared by 7 bases and J by 6 bases, with 12 bases between. The CDR3 extends over 13 amino acids. CDR1 is SNHLY, CDR2 FYNNEI, per germline. In DNA form, the CDR3 reads TGTGCCAGCACCCACACGAAACCCGGGGAGCTGTTTTTT. This sequence encodes CASTHTKPGELFF.

This clonotype has a count of ten or more. J is TRBJ2-7 and V is TRBV3-1; TRBD2 is a possible D gene (8 bases). In germline, CDR1 is LGHDT, CDR2 YNNKEL (reference sequence). The CDR3 covers 14 residues. Trimming removed 6 bases from V and 6 bases from J, with 18 bases in between. CDR3 nucleotides: TGTGCCAGCAGGCCTTCGGGAGGGGGCGCCGAGCAGTACTTC. It encodes CASRPSGGGAEQYF.